This T cell receptor beta chain was sequenced in a study of cytomegalovirus exposure and HLA in healthy donors. At the level of the study: Earlier sequencing of 150 million to 200 million T cells yielded approximately 100 million unique TCR beta sequences. Findings and caveats of the study: Sequencing probably produced one cluster of sequence variants that were highly shared.

Germline V gene data show CDR1 as MNHEY and CDR2 as SVGAGI. The CDR3 contains 13 residues. Trimming cost V 0 bases and J 5 bases, with 4 bases left between them. In its sample, this clone was seen a few times. What it recognizes is unknown. Donors consisted of healthy bone marrow donors. This PCR relied on a set of 60 Vbeta primers and 13 Jbeta primers. Sequenced by immunoSEQ multiplex PCR; TCRdb stores in-frame clones only, minus some. Altogether approximately 79,000 clones are present, around four fifths being singletons, with the ten largest covering about 2%. The chain recombines TRBV6-5 with TRBJ1-4; unclear D gene. The sequence was collected from a boy aged 5-17 years in good health and CMV-seronegative. Sequenced: PBMCs. This chain's CDR3 is CASSYSMNEKLFF. CDR3 nucleotide sequence: TGTGCCAGCAGTTACTCCATGAATGAAAAACTGTTTTTT.